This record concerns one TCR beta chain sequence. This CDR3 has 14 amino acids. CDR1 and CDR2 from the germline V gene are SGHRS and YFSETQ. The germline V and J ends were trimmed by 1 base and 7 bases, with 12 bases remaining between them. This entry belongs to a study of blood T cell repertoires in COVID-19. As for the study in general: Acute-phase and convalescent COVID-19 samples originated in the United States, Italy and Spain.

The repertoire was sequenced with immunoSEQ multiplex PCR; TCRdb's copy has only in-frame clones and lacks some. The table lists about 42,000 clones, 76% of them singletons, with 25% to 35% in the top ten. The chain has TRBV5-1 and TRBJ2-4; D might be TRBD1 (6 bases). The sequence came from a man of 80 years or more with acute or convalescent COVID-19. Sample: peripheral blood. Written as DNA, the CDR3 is TGCGCCAGCAGCTTGAACAGGGATGTCAACATTCAGTACTTC. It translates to CASSLNRDVNIQYF.